This T cell receptor (beta chain) is drawn from a study of shared clonotypes between healthy human individuals (dated by TCRdb to the early 2020s). A note on the overall study: A couple of women and three men aged 18 to 49 years were included in the cohort. Per donor, leukapheresis produced somewhere between about 0.85 and 9.5 billion PBMCs. Libraries were prepared and TCR repertoires were sequenced by different laboratories using diverse techniques, in order to increase sequencing depth and limit assay-specific biases. Blood TCR repertoires of roughly 5 healthy adults were deeply sequenced to estimate repertoire size and the extent of clonotype sharing between individuals. For each donor, three plates each were used for CD4 naive and CD4 memory, two plates were used for CD8 naive, and one plate was used for CD8 memory.

The CDR3 runs 16 residues from the cysteine to the phenylalanine. CDR3 DNA only is kept here, 48 bases in frame from base 1. For this chain, trimming is 3 bases at the V end and 2 bases at the J end, and the number of junction bases without a gene match is 7. CDR1 and CDR2 are drawn from the germline V gene (reference sequence): LNHDA, SQIVND. Healthy HIV-negative adults with no recently reported acute infections or vaccinations were included as donors. Every donor was a Caucasian adult residing in Nashville, Tennessee, USA. Magnetic negative selection was used to enrich CD4+ T cells, after which naive cells were positively selected on CD45RA and the negative fraction became the memory subset. Blood was obtained by leukapheresis, after which PBMCs were separated by Ficoll-Histopaque density gradient centrifugation and cryopreserved in liquid nitrogen vapor phase. Analytical flow cytometry was used to check the purity and quantity of every magnetically sorted T cell population. Genomic DNA was isolated from each sorted fraction and quantified by UV absorbance on a Nanodrop 2000c.

As to this clone: Its antigen remains undetermined. No much larger clone exists at a distance of one base, and base qualities are not known.

Using the deep immunoSEQ assay, TCR CDR3 regions were amplified from genomic DNA by multiplex PCR. Extracted genomic DNA from each cell subset was spread evenly across all wells of several immunoSEQ 96-well plates, with each plate serving as a replicate. For sorted subsets, each replicate PCR was loaded with 200 ng genomic DNA, equivalent to 30,000 or so T cell genomes. The purified libraries were quantified using a Qubit 3.0 fluorometer, sized with a Bioanalyzer 2100, and then quantified again using the KAPA Library Quantification kit. Every immunoSEQ 96-well plate was sequenced on a dedicated single-read 150-cycle Illumina NextSeq 550 flow cell. The paper's processing steps were these. Because only junctional sequences without quality scores were contained in the immunoSEQ output, filtering matching that applied to full-length reads could not be performed. Sequences were annotated with PyIR, a Python wrapper for IgBLAST v1.9, using IMGT germline references to assign V/J genes and CDR3. Reads were removed for weak V/J assignments (E-value above 1e-6), missing CDR3, stop codons, out-of-frame junctions, or ambiguous translated residues. V3J clonotypes were defined as sequences sharing an identical inferred V gene, J gene, and CDR3 amino acid sequence. To compute the percentage overlap between repertoires, the number of shared unique clonotypes was divided by the size of the smaller repertoire. RTK rarefaction, the Chao1 estimator, and Recon v2.1 estimates of unobserved clonotypes were used to assess repertoire richness. Generation probabilities were computed with OLGA for all TCRbeta clonotypes obtained by the gDNA method from four donors. As stored in TCRdb, this immuneACCESS dataset retains in-frame rearrangements with V and J assigned. A fraction of the clones does not appear; measured against another copy, unresolved V genes explain less than half of the discrepancy, and the remainder lacks a known reason. Clonal size and the V and J genes are those of that table, whereas D and trimming came from the DNA. In this sample the table shows about 2,500,000 clones, roughly 92% of which occur a single time. Jointly, the top ten make up 0.14% of the sample.

Overall results and qualifications from the work: Across a handful of donors, approximately 5% of naive CD4, roughly 3.8% of naive CD8, about 2.3% of memory CD4, and over 0.35% of memory CD8 clonotypes were shared. Compared with non-shared clonotypes, the clonotypes found in all four sorted-subset donors had higher generation probabilities. Only blood was sampled, and tissue TCR repertoires likely differ from those in blood. Incomplete sequencing was indicated by rarefaction of sorted-subset datasets, despite the large sequencing depth. Because the study included only a small number of donors, the genetic and exposure-history diversity represented was limited. Naive subsets generally had larger estimated clonotype richness than memory subsets. Pairwise subsampling led to the expectation that sequencing depth would affect the degree of clonotype sharing among donors.

This clonotype was sampled from a man between 18 and 29 years old in good health. The sequenced sample was naive CD4+ T cells sorted from blood. The cell subset or site label for this specimen denotes: CD45RA+ positively selected. The chain links TRBV19 with TRBJ1-5; TRBD1 matches 7 bases in the middle. The CDR3 region: CASSIRTGDGNQPQHF. The DNA is TGTGCCAGTAGTATCCGTACAGGGGATGGCAATCAGCCCCAGCATTTT.